This entry lists 25 T cell receptor beta chains sequenced from one sample in a study of memory CD4+ T cells and cytomegalovirus serostatus. Only in-frame clones appear in the TCRdb table, and some are missing; sequencing was by immunoSEQ multiplex PCR. The sample yields over 60,000 clones, 75% to 85% seen once. The sort gate was single viable CD3+CD4+CD8-CD45RO+ cells for memory CD4+ T cells. Sequencing was carried out using memory CD4+ T cells from blood. The receptors were gathered from an adult in good health and CMV-seronegative.

The chain joins TRBV15 to TRBJ1-3, with 7 bases lining up with TRBD1. This CDR3 region has 17 residues. Germline CDR1 reads LNHNV; CDR2 reads YYDKDF (reference sequence). V gave up 4 bases and J gave up 0 bases; unmatched junction bases: 9. In DNA form, the CDR3 reads TGTGCCACCAGCACCCGAACAGGGGCTGGCTCTGGAAACACCATATATTTT. Translated, it gives CATSTRTGAGSGNTIYF.

The genes are TRBV5-1 and TRBJ2-1, with 7 positions matching TRBD2. The CDR3 has 14 amino acids. V trimming: 7 bases; J trimming: 4 bases; junction bases outside the gene matches: 8. Germline values: CDR1 SGHRS, CDR2 YFSETQ. The CDR3 loop is CASGFSGPYNEQFF. CDR3 sequence (DNA): TGCGCCAGCGGTTTTAGCGGGCCATACAATGAGCAGTTCTTC.

CDR3 sequence (DNA): TGTGCCAGATTAGTTTTGGGGACAGGGGGCAATGAGCAGTTCTTC. Residues: CARLVLGTGGNEQFF. The chain links TRBV9 to TRBJ2-1, with 11 bases that match TRBD1. The CDR3 runs to 15 residues. In germline, CDR1 is SGDLS, CDR2 YYNGEE. V lost 8 bases and J lost 6; bases outside the gene matches: 10.

This rearrangement joins TRBV4-1 to TRBJ2-2; 15 bases map to TRBD2. Germline V gene sequence: CDR1 MGHRA, CDR2 YSYEKL. The CDR3 sequence is 18 residues long. The junction had 5 bases not matched to a gene; V was cut back by 4 bases and J by 2 bases. The CDR3 here is CASSLRTSGGGNTGELFF. CDR3 coding DNA: TGCGCCAGCAGCCTCCGGACTAGCGGGGGGGGTAACACCGGGGAGCTGTTTTTT.

V gene TRBV7-3 combines with J gene TRBJ2-1; TRBD1 agrees at 7 bases. CDR3 length: 16 residues. Germline values: CDR1 SGHTA, CDR2 FQGTGA. The ends lost 3 bases at V and 0 bases at J; junction bases unmatched: 5. The CDR3 bases are TGTGCCAGCAGCTTTCTACAGGGGTCCTCCTACAATGAGCAGTTCTTC. Translating it yields CASSFLQGSSYNEQFF.

J is TRBJ1-4 and V is TRBV5-5; the D gene is possibly TRBD1 (5 bases). The CDR3 has 12 residues. The V end lost 4 bases, the J end lost 8 bases, and 9 bases lay between the germline ends. Per the germline V gene, CDR1 is SGHKS and CDR2 is YYEKEE (reference sequence). The CDR3 is CASSTRGEKLFF. The CDR3 nucleotides are TGTGCCAGCAGCACCCGGGGCGAAAAACTGTTTTTT.

This clone was recorded a few times. The chain has TRBV27 and TRBJ2-3; unclear D gene. CDR1 and CDR2 (germline): MNHEY, SMNVEV (reference sequence). The CDR3 is 11 residues long. V lost 9 bases and J lost 0, with 4 bases in between. The CDR3, as DNA: TGTGCCAGTTCTAGCACAGATACGCAGTATTTT. It translates to CASSSTDTQYF.

This rearrangement joins TRBV28 to TRBJ2-7, with unresolved D. CDR1 MDHEN and CDR2 SYDVKM come from the germline V gene. This CDR3 has 13 residues. The V end lost 7 bases, the J end lost 2 bases, and 12 bases lay between the germline ends. The CDR3 region is CASIRRRPYEQYF. The CDR3 DNA sequence: TGTGCCAGCATTAGAAGACGGCCCTACGAGCAGTACTTC.

The rearrangement links TRBV7-2 to TRBJ1-1, with D uncertain. Trimming stripped 5 bases from V and 4 bases from J, with 11 bases between. Germline V gene lookup returns CDR1 SGHTA and CDR2 FQGNSA. There are 13 residues in the CDR3. This chain's CDR3 is CASSPRLATEAFF. The CDR3 bases are TGTGCCAGCAGCCCCAGGCTCGCCACTGAAGCTTTCTTT.

V and J are TRBV7-6 and TRBJ2-1; D tentatively fits TRBD1 or TRBD2 (5 bases each). The CDR3 has 11 residues. Looked up from germline, CDR1 is SGHVS and CDR2 is FNYEAQ. Trimming left V 6 bases short and J 10 bases short, with 10 bases between. The CDR3 region is CASSFEGEQFF. The CDR3 DNA reads TGTGCCAGCAGTTTTGAGGGGGAGCAGTTCTTC.

The gene calls are TRBV7-8 and TRBJ2-6; perhaps TRBD2 as D (6 bases). V was shortened by 6 bases and J by 3 bases, with 6 bases between the two germline ends. Germline lookup yields CDR1 SGHVS and CDR2 FQNEAQ. CDR3 length: 13 residues. CDR3 amino acids: CASRRGGANVLTF. Here the CDR3 DNA reads TGTGCCAGCAGGCGGGGTGGGGCCAACGTCCTGACTTTC.

This clone was detected a few times. This chain connects TRBV2 to TRBJ2-2, with D possibly TRBD2 on 7 matching bases. Trimming removed 7 bases from V and 15 bases from J, with 15 bases in between. CDR1 and CDR2 from the germline V gene are SNHLY and FYNNEI. The length of the CDR3 is 11 residues. CDR3 sequence: CASTVQGRVFF. CDR3 bases: TGTGCCAGCACCGTCCAGGGGAGGGTGTTTTTT.

This chain links TRBV29-1 with TRBJ2-1, with TRBD2 as a possible D gene (5 bases). CDR1 SQVTM and CDR2 ANQGSEA come from the germline V gene. Deletions cut 4 bases from V and 0 bases from J, with 10 bases between. The CDR3 length is 14 residues. The CDR3 protein is CSVVGVTSYNEQFF. CDR3 in DNA: TGCAGCGTTGTCGGGGTTACCTCCTACAATGAGCAGTTCTTC.

The genes are TRBV7-9 and TRBJ1-1; D gene unclear. Germline V lookup: CDR1 SEHNR, CDR2 FQNEAQ (reference sequence). Trimming removed 6 bases from V and 1 base from J, with 15 bases in between. The length of the CDR3 is 15 residues. CDR3: CASRASLVENTEAFF. CDR3 coding DNA: TGTGCCAGCAGAGCTTCGCTCGTAGAGAACACTGAAGCTTTCTTT.

V and J are TRBV6-1 and TRBJ2-7; D not certain. This CDR3 comprises 13 residues. Germline lookup yields CDR1 MNHNS and CDR2 SASEGT. Trimming cost V 11 bases and J 3 bases, with 17 bases left between them. The CDR3 reads CASSVVDDYEQYF. DNA for the CDR3: TGTGCCTCCTCTGTAGTGGATGACTACGAGCAGTACTTC.

This chain connects TRBV5-1 to TRBJ1-4, with 9 bases fitting TRBD1. Germline values: CDR1 SGHRS, CDR2 YFSETQ. The CDR3 covers 16 residues. V lost 3 bases to trimming and J lost 2 bases; unmatched junction nucleotides: 5. The CDR3: CASSSQGQGTNEKLFF. In DNA, the CDR3 is TGCGCCAGCAGCTCGCAAGGACAGGGGACTAATGAAAAACTGTTTTTT.

V and J are TRBV5-1 and TRBJ1-1; D remains unclear. The CDR3 contains 14 residues. The ends were cut back, 4 bases at V and 2 bases at J, with 12 bases in the middle. Germline CDR1 reads SGHRS; CDR2 reads YFSETQ. DNA of the CDR3: TGCGCCAGCAGCCCGAGGTTTTTCAACACTGAAGCTTTCTTT. This encodes CASSPRFFNTEAFF.

The chain joins TRBV6-1 to TRBJ2-3; TRBD1 might be the D (6 bases). The CDR3 has 13 amino acids. Germline V CDR1 and CDR2: MNHNS, SASEGT. The V and J ends lost 6 bases and 1 base respectively, with 8 bases between them. The DNA of the CDR3 is TGTGCCAGCAGGTGGACAGGCACAGATACGCAGTATTTT. Translation gives CASRWTGTDTQYF.

This clone was picked up one time. The chain couples TRBV5-4 to TRBJ2-5; 10 bases align to TRBD1. Trimming took 9 bases from V and 9 from J; bases not matched to a gene: 11. Looked up from germline, CDR1 is SGHNT and CDR2 is YYREEE (reference sequence). This CDR3 spans 13 amino acids. CDR3 region: CATTLGQGFAQYF. The CDR3 bases are TGTGCCACCACCTTGGGACAGGGGTTCGCCCAGTACTTC.

This chain uses TRBV18 with TRBJ1-3; 9 nucleotides match TRBD1. V shed 0 bases, J shed 0 bases, and the junction held 3 bases outside the gene matches. The CDR3 spans 17 residues. CDR1 is KGHSH and CDR2 is LQKENI in the germline V gene. DNA for the CDR3: TGTGCCAGCTCACCACCGACAGGGGGGAGCTCTGGAAACACCATATATTTT. Translating it yields CASSPPTGGSSGNTIYF.

The V and J genes are TRBV19 and TRBJ2-7; TRBD1 agrees at 7 bases. CDR3 size: 14 residues. The trim removed 4 bases at V and 2 bases at J, leaving 5 bases unmatched. Germline V CDR1 and CDR2: LNHDA, SQIVND (reference sequence). The DNA for the CDR3 is TGTGCCAGTAGTACGACAGGGACAACCTACGAGCAGTACTTC. Residues: CASSTTGTTYEQYF.

V and J are TRBV2 and TRBJ1-5, with TRBD1 identical over 9 bases. Germline CDR1 SNHLY, CDR2 FYNNEI. CDR3 length: 13 residues. J gave up 7 bases and V 9 bases, and 7 bases lay outside the gene matches. Written as DNA, the CDR3 is TGTGCCAGTTACAGGGGGCCGGGACAGCCCCAGCATTTT. Residues: CASYRGPGQPQHF.

Only a few counts were recorded for this clone. The chain employs TRBV4-1 and TRBJ2-1; 8 nucleotides match TRBD1. The J segment lost 7 bases and the V segment lost 0 bases, leaving 8 bases of the junction unmatched. Germline CDR1 MGHRA, CDR2 YSYEKL. The length of the CDR3 is 16 residues. Written as DNA, the CDR3 is TGCGCCAGCAGCCAAGAGACAGGGGCCCGACGGAATGAGCAGTTCTTC. Translated: CASSQETGARRNEQFF.

Concerning this clone itself: One end of the junction varies from germline; a read error may be responsible. CDR3 protein: CATSRALGPAAF. CDR3 sequence (DNA): TGTGCCACCAGCAGAGCCCTGGGGCCTGCTGCCTTT. V gene TRBV15 combines with J gene TRBJ1-1, with TRBD1 as a possible D gene (5 bases). Germline-derived CDR1 and CDR2 are LNHNV and YYDKDF (reference sequence). The CDR3 runs 12 residues.

The V and J genes are TRBV2 and TRBJ2-3; a possible D gene is TRBD1 (6 bases). Germline V gives CDR1 SNHLY, CDR2 FYNNEI. The length of the CDR3 is 16 residues. The V and J ends lost 3 bases and 8 bases respectively, with 21 bases between them. DNA of the CDR3: TGTGCCAGCAGTGATCGACGGACAGTCCTCCTCGGTACGCAGTATTTT. Translation: CASSDRRTVLLGTQYF.